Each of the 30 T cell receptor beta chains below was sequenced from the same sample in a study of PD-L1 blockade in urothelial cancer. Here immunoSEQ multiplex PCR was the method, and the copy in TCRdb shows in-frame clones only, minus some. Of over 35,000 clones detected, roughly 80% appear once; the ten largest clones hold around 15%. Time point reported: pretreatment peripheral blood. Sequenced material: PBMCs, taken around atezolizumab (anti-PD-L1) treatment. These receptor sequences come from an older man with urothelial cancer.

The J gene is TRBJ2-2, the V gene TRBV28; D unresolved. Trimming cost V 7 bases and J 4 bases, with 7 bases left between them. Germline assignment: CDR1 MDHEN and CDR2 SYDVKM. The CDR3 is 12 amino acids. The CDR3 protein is CASTWSTGELFF. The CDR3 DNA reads TGTGCCAGCACCTGGAGCACCGGGGAGCTGTTTTTT. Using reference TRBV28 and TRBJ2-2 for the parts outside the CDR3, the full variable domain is DVKVTQSSRYLVKRTGEKVFLECVQDMDHENMFWYRQDPGLGLRLIYFSYDVKMKEKGDIPEGYSVSREKKERFSLILESASTNQTSMYLCASTWSTGELFFGEGSRLTVL.

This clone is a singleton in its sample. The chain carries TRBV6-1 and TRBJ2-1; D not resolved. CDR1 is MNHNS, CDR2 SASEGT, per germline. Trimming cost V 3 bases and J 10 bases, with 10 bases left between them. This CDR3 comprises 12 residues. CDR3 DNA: TGTGCCAGCAGTGAGTTAGTCGGGGAGCAGTTCTTC. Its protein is CASSELVGEQFF.

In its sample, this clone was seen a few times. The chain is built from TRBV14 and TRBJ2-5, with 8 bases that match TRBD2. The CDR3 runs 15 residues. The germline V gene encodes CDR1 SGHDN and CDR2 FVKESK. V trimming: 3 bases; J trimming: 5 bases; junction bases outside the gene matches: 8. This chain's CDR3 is CASSQGTSPWETQYF. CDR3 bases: TGTGCCAGCAGCCAGGGGACTAGTCCTTGGGAGACCCAGTACTTC. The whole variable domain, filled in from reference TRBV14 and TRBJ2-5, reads EAGVTQFPSHSVIEKGQTVTLRCDPISGHDNLYWYRRVMGKEIKFLLHFVKESKQDESGMPNNRFLAERTGGTYSTLKVQPAELEDSGVYFCASSQGTSPWETQYFGPGTRLLVL.

The CDR3 DNA reads TGTGCCAGCAGTTACGGGGGGCTAGCGGCCACCTACGAGCAGTACTTC. It encodes CASSYGGLAATYEQYF. V gene TRBV6-5 combines with J gene TRBJ2-7, with D possibly TRBD2 on 7 matching bases. The CDR3 covers 16 residues. V was cut by 2 bases and J by 2 bases, with 16 bases left in between. The germline V gene has CDR1 MNHEY and CDR2 SVGAGI.

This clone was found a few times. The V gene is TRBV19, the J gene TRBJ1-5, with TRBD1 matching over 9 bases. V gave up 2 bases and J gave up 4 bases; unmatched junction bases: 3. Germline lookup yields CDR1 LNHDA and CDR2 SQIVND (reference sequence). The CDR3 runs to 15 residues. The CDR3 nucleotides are TGTGCCAGTAGTATATGGACAGGGGCGAATCAGCCCCAGCATTTT. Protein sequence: CASSIWTGANQPQHF. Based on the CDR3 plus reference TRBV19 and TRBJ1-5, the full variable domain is DGGITQSPKYLFRKEGQNVTLSCEQNLNHDAMYWYRQDPGQGLRLIYYSQIVNDFQKGDIAEGYSVSREKKESFPLTVTSAQKNPTAFYLCASSIWTGANQPQHFGDGTRLSIL.

The CDR3 here is CASSISGPGLPNEQFF. For the CDR3, the DNA is TGTGCCAGTAGTATATCCGGACCGGGACTACCCAATGAGCAGTTCTTC. The chain carries TRBV19 and TRBJ2-1, with 7 bases identical to TRBD2. The CDR3 is made up of 16 amino acids. J gave up 6 bases and V 2 bases, and 10 bases lay outside the gene matches. The germline V gene has CDR1 LNHDA and CDR2 SQIVND (reference sequence).

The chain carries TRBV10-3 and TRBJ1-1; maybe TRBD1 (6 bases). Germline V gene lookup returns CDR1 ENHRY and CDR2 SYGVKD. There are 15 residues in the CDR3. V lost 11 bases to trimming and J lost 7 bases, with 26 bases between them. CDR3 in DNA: TGTGCCCTAAGGTCATCGGACAGAGACGGTGGTGAAGCTTTCTTT. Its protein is CALRSSDRDGGEAFF.

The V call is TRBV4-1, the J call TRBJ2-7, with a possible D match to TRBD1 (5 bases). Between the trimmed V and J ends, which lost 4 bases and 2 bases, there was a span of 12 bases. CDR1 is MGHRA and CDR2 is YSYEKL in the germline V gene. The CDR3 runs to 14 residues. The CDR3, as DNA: TGCGCCAGCAGCCGCGAGACAGTTCCCTACGAGCAGTACTTC. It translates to CASSRETVPYEQYF.

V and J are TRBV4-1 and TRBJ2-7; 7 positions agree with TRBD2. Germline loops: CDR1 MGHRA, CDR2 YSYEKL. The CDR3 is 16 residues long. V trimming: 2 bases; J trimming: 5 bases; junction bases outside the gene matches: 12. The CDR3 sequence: CASSQRAGDFSHEQYF. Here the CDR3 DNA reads TGCGCCAGCAGCCAAAGGGCGGGGGACTTTTCCCACGAGCAGTACTTC.

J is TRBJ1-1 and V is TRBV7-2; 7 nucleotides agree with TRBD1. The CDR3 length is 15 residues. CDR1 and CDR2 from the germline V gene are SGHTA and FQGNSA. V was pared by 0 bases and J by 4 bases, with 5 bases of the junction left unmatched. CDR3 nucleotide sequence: TGTGCCAGCAGCTTAGCATGGACAGGAGTCACTGAAGCTTTCTTT. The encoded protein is CASSLAWTGVTEAFF.

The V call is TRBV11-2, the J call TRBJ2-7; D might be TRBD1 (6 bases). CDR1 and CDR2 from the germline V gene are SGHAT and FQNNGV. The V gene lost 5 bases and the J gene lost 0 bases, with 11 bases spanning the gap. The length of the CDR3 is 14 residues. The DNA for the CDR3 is TGTGCCAGCAGCGTCCAGACAGGCTCCTACGAGCAGTACTTC. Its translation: CASSVQTGSYEQYF.

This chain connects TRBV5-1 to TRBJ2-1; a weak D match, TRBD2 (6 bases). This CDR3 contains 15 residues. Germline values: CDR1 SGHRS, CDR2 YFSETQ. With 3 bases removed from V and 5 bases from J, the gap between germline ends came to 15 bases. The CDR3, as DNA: TGCGCCAGCAGCTCTACTAGCCGGTCGGACAATGAGCAGTTCTTC. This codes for CASSSTSRSDNEQFF. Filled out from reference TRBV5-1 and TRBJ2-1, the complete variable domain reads KAGVTQTPRYLIKTRGQQVTLSCSPISGHRSVSWYQQTPGQGLQFLFEYFSETQRNKGNFPGRFSGRQFSNSRSEMNVSTLELGDSALYLCASSSTSRSDNEQFFGPGTRLTVL.

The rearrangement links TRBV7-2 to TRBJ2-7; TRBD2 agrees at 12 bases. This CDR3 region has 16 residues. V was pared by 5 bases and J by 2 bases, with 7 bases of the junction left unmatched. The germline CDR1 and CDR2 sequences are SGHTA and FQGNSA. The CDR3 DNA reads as TGTGCCAGCAGCACCAGGACTAGCGGGGTCACCTACGAGCAGTACTTC. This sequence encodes CASSTRTSGVTYEQYF.

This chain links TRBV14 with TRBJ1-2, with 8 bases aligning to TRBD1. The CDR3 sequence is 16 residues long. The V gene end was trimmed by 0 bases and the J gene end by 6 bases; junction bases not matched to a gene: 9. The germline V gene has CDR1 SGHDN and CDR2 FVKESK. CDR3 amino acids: CASSQDPVRGPHGYTF. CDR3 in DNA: TGTGCCAGCAGCCAAGATCCGGTCAGGGGGCCTCATGGCTACACCTTC.

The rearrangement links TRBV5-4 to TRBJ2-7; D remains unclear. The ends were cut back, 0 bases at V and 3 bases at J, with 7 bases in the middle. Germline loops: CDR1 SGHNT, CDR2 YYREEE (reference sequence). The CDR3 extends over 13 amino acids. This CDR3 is CASSLAPVYEQYF. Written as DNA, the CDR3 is TGTGCCAGCAGCTTGGCGCCAGTCTACGAGCAGTACTTC.

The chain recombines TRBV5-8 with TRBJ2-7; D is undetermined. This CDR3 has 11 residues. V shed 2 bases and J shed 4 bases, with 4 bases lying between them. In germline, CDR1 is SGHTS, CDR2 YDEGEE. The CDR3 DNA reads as TGTGCCAGCAGCTTCAGGTACGAGCAGTACTTC. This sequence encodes CASSFRYEQYF. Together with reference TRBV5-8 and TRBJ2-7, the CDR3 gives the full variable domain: EAGVTQSPTHLIKTRGQQATLRCSPISGHTSVYWYQQALGLGLQFLLWYDEGEERNRGNFPPRFSGRQFPNYSSELNVNALELEDSALYLCASSFRYEQYFGPGTRLTVT.

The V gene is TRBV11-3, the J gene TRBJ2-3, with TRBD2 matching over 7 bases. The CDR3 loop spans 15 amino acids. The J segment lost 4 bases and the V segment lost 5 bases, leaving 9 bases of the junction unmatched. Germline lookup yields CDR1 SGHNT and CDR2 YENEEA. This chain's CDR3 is CASSRSGGMADTQYF. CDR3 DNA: TGTGCCAGCAGCCGCTCGGGGGGAATGGCAGATACGCAGTATTTT. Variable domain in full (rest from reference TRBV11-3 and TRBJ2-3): EAGVVQSPRYKIIEKKQPVAFWCNPISGHNTLYWYLQNLGQGPELLIRYENEEAVDDSQLPKDRFSAERLKGVDSTLKIQPAELGDSAVYLCASSRSGGMADTQYFGPGTRLTVL.

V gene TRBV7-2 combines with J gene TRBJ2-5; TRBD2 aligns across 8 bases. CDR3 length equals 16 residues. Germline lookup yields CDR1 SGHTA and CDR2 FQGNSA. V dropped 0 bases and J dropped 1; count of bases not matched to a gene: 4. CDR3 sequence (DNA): TGTGCCAGCAGCTTAGCTTCCACTAGCGGCCAAGAGACCCAGTACTTC. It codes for CASSLASTSGQETQYF.

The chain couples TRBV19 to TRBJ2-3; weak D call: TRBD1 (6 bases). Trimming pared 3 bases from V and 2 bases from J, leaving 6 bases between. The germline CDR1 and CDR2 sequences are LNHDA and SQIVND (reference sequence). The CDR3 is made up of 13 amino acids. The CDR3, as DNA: TGTGCCAGTAGTATGGGACACACAGATACGCAGTATTTT. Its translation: CASSMGHTDTQYF.

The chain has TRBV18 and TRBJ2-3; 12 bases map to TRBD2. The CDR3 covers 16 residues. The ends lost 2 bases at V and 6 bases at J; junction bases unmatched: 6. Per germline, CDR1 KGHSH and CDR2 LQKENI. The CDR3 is CASSPGLAGILDTQYF. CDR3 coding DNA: TGTGCCAGCTCACCAGGACTAGCGGGGATATTGGATACGCAGTATTTT.

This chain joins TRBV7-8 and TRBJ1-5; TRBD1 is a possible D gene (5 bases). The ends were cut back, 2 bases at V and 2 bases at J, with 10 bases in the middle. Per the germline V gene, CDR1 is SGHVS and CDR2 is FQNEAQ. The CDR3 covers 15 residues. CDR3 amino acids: CASSLQGAGNQPQHF. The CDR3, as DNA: TGTGCCAGCAGCTTACAGGGTGCGGGCAATCAGCCCCAGCATTTT.

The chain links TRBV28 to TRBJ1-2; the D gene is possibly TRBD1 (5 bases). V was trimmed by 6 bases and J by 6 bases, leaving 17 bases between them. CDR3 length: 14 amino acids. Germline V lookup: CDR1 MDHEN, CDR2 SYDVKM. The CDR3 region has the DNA TGTGCCAGCAGGCCTTCGGGCAGGGTGAATGGCTACACCTTC. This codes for CASRPSGRVNGYTF.

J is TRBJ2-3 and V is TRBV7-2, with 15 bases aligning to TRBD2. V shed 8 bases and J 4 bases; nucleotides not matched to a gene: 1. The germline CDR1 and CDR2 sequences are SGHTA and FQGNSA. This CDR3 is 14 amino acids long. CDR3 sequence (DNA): TGTGCCAGCGGACTAGCGGGGGGGGCAGATACGCAGTATTTT. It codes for CASGLAGGADTQYF.

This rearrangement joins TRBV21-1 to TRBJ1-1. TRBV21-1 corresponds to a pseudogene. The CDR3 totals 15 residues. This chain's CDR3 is CASSKAHGGRSEAFF. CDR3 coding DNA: TGTGCCAGCAGCAAAGCGCACGGGGGAAGGAGTGAAGCTTTCTTT.

The CDR3: CASNVSYEQYF. CDR3 nucleotide sequence: TGCGCCAGCAACGTTAGCTACGAGCAGTACTTC. The chain links TRBV4-3 to TRBJ2-7, with D unclear. Trimming took off 7 bases at V and 3 bases at J, with 7 bases between the two ends. Germline V lookup: CDR1 LGHNA, CDR2 YSLEER. This CDR3 has 11 residues.

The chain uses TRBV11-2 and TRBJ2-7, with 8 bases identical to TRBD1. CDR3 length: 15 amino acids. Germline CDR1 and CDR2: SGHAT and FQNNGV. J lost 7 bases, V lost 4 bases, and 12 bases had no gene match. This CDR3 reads CASSYPTQGAGEQYF. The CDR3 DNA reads TGTGCCAGCAGCTACCCAACTCAGGGGGCGGGGGAGCAGTACTTC. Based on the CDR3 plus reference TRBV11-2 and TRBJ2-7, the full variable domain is EAGVAQSPRYKIIEKRQSVAFWCNPISGHATLYWYQQILGQGPKLLIQFQNNGVVDDSQLPKDRFSAERLKGVDSTLKIQPAKLEDSAVYLCASSYPTQGAGEQYFGPGTRLTVT.

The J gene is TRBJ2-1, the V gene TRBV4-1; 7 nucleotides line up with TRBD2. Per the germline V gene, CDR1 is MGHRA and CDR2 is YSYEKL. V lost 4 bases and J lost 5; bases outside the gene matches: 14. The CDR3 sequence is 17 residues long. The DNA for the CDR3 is TGCGCCAGCAGCCCAAGACGGCGGGAGATGGGTAACAATGAGCAGTTCTTC. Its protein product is CASSPRRREMGNNEQFF.

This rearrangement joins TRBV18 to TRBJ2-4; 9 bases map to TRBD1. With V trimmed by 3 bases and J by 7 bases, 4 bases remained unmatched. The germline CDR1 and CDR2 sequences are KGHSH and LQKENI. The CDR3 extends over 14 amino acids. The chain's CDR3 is CASSPGTGRNIQYF. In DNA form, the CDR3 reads TGTGCCAGCTCACCGGGGACAGGGAGGAACATTCAGTACTTC.

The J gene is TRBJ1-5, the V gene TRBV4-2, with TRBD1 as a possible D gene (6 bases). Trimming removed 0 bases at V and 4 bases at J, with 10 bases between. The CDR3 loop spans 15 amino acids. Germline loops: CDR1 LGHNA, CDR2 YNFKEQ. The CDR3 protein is CASSQEGGANQPQHF. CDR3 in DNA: TGTGCCAGCAGCCAAGAGGGGGGGGCGAATCAGCCCCAGCATTTT.

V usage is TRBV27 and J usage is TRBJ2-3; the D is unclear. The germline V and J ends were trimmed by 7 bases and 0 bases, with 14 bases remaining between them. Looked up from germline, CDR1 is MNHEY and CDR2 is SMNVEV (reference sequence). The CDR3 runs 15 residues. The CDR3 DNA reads TGTGCCAGCAAATTGGCGCGGCTTAGCACAGATACGCAGTATTTT. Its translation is CASKLARLSTDTQYF.